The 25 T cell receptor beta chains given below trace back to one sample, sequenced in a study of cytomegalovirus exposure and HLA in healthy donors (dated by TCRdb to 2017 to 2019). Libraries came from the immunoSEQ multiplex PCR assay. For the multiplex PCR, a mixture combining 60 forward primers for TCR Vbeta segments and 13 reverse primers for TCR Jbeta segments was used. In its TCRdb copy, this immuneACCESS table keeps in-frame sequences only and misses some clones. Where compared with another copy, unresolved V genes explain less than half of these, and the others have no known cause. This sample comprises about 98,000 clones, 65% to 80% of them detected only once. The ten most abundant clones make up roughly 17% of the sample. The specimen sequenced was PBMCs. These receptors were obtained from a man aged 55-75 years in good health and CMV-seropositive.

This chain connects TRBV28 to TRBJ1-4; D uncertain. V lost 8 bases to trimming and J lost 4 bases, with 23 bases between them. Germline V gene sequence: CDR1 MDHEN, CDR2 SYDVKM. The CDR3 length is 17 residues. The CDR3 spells CASGPRTAFGSNEKLFF. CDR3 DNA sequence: TGTGCCAGCGGCCCCCGGACGGCTTTTGGGAGTAATGAAAAACTGTTTTTT.

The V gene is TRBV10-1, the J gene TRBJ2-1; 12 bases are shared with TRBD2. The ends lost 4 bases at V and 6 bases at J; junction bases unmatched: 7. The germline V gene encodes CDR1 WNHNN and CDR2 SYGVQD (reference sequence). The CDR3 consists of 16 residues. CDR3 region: CASSASSGGALNEQFF. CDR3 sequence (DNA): TGCGCCAGCAGTGCCTCTAGCGGGGGGGCCCTCAATGAGCAGTTCTTC.

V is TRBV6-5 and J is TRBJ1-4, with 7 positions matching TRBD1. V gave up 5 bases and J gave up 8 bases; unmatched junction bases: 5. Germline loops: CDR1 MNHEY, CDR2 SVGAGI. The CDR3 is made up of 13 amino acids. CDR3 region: CASSTGTDEKLFF. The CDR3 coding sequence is TGTGCCAGCAGTACCGGGACAGACGAAAAACTGTTTTTT.

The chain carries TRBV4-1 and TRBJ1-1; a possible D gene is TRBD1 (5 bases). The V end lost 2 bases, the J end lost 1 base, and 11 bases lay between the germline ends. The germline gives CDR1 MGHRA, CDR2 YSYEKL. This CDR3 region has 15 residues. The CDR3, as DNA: TGCGCCAGCAGCCAACACCCGACAGAGAACACTGAAGCTTTCTTT. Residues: CASSQHPTENTEAFF.

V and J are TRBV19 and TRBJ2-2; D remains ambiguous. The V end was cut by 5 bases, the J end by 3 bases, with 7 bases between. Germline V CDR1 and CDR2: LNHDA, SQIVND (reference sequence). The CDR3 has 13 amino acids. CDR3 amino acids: CASSFTHTGELFF. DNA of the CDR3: TGTGCCAGTAGTTTCACACACACCGGGGAGCTGTTTTTT.

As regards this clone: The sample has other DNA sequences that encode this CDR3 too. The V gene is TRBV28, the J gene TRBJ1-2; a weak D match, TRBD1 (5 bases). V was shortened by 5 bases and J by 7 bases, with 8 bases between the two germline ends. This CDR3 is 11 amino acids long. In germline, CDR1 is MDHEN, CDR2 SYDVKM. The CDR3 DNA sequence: TGTGCCAGCAGTCGGGGGAGTGGCTACACCTTC. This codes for CASSRGSGYTF.

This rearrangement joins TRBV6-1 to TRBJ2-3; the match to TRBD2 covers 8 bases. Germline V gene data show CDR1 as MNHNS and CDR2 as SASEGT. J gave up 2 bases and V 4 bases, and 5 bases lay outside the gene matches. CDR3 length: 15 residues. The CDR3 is CASSVVAGSTDTQYF. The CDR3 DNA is TGTGCCAGCAGTGTTGTAGCGGGGTCCACAGATACGCAGTATTTT.

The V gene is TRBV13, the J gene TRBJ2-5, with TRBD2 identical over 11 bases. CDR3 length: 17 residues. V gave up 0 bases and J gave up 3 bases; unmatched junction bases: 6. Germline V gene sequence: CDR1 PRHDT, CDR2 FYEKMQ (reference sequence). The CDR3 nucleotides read TGTGCCAGCAGCTTAGGCCTAGCGGGGGGTTTGGAAGAGACCCAGTACTTC. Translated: CASSLGLAGGLEETQYF.

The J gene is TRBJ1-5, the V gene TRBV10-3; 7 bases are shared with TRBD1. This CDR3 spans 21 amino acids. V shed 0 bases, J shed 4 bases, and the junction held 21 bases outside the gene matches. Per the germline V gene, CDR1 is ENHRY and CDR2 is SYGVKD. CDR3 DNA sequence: TGTGCCATCAGTGAGTCGACTCCCAAGACGACAGGGATTCTTGGTAATCAGCCCCAGCATTTT. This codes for CAISESTPKTTGILGNQPQHF.

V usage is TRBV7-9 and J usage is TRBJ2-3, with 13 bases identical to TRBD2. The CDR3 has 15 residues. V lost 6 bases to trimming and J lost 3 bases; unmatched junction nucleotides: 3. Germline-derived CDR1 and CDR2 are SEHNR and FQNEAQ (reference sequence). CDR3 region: CASSRTSGGTDTQYF. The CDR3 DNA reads TGTGCCAGCAGTCGGACTAGCGGGGGAACAGATACGCAGTATTTT.

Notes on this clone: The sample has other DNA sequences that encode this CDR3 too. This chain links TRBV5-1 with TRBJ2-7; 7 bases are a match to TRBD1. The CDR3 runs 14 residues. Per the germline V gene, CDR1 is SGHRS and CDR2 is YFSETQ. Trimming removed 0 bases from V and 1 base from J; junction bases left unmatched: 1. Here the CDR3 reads CASSLGQGSYEQYF. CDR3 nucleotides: TGCGCCAGCAGCTTGGGACAGGGTTCCTACGAGCAGTACTTC.

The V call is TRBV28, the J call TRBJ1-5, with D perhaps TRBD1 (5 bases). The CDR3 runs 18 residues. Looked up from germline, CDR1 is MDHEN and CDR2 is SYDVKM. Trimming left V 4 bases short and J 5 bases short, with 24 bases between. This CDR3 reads CASSSSRGGTLLDQPQHF. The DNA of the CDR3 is TGTGCCAGCAGTTCCTCTCGGGGGGGGACCCTCTTGGATCAGCCCCAGCATTTT.

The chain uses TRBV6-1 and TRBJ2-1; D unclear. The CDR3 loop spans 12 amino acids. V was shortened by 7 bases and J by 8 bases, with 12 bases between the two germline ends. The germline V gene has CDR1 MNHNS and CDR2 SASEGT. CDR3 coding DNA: TGTGCCAGCACCGACATCTCTGATGAGCAGTTCTTC. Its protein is CASTDISDEQFF.

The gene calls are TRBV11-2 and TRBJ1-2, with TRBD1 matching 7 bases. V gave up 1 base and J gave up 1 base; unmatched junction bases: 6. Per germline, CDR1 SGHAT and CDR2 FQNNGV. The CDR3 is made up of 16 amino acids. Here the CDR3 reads CASSLGQGTINYGYTF. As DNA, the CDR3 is TGTGCCAGCAGCTTAGGACAGGGAACTATTAACTATGGCTACACCTTC.

For the CDR3, the DNA is TGTGCCAGTACTGCGGGACTAGGTAGAGGTGAGCAGTTCTTC. Protein sequence: CASTAGLGRGEQFF. The chain is built from TRBV19 and TRBJ2-1, with 8 bases fitting TRBD2. CDR3 length equals 14 residues. Germline V gives CDR1 LNHDA, CDR2 SQIVND (reference sequence). After removal of 7 bases from V and 9 bases from J, the junction contained 11 bases not matched to a gene.

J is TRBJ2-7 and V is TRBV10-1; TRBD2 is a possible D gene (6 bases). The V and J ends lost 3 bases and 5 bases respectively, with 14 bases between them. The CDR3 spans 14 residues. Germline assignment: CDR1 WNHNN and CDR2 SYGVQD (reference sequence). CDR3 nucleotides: TGCGCCAGCAGTGACCCACTGACGGGGGACGAGCAGTACTTC. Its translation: CASSDPLTGDEQYF.

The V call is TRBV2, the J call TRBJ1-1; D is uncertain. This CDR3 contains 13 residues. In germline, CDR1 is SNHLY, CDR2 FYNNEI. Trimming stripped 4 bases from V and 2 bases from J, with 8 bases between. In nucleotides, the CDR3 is TGTGCCAGCAGTGTTGGCCTTAACACTGAAGCTTTCTTT. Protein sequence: CASSVGLNTEAFF.

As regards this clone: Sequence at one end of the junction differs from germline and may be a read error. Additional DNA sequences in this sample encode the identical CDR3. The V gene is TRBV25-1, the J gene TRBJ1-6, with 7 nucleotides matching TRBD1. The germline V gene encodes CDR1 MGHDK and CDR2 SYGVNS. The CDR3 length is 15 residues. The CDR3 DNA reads TGTGCCAGCAGCCGGACAGGAGTCAATAATTCCCCCCTCCACTTT. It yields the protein CASSRTGVNNSPLHF.

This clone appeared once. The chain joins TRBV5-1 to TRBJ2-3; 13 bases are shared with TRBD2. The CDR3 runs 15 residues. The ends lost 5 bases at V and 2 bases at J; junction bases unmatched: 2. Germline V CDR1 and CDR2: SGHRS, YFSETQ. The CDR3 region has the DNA TGCGCCAGCAGACTAGCGGGGGGGTTCACAGATACGCAGTATTTT. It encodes CASRLAGGFTDTQYF.

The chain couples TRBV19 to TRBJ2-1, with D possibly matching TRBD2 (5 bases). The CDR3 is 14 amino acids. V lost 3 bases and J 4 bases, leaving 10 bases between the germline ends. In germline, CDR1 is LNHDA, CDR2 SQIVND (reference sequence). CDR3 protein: CASSMGEDYNEQFF. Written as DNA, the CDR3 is TGTGCCAGTAGTATGGGAGAGGATTACAATGAGCAGTTCTTC.

The CDR3 reads CASSITGGLAKNIQYF. CDR3 DNA sequence: TGTGCCAGTAGTATTACGGGAGGCCTAGCCAAAAACATTCAGTACTTC. The genes are TRBV19 and TRBJ2-4, with TRBD2 identical over 7 bases. CDR3 length: 16 amino acids. Looked up from germline, CDR1 is LNHDA and CDR2 is SQIVND (reference sequence). The V segment lost 3 bases and the J segment 0 bases; nucleotides outside the gene matches: 5.

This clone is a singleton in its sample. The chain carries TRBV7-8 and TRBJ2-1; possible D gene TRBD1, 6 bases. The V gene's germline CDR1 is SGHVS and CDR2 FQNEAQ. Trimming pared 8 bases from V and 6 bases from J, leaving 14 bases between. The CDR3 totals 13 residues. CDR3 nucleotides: TGTGCCAGCCGGCTCAGGGGAGTCAATGAGCAGTTCTTC. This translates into CASRLRGVNEQFF.

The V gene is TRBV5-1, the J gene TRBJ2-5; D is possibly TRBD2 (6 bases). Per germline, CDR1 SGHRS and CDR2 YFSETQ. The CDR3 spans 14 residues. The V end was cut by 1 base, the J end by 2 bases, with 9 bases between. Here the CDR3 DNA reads TGCGCCAGCAGCTTGAGAGGGACTCAAGAGACCCAGTACTTC. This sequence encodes CASSLRGTQETQYF.

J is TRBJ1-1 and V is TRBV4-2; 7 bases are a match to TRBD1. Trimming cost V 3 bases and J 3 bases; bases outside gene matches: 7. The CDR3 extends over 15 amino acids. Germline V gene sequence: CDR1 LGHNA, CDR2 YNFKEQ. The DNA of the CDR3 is TGTGCCAGCAGCCACATGACAGGGTTTTACACTGAAGCTTTCTTT. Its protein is CASSHMTGFYTEAFF.

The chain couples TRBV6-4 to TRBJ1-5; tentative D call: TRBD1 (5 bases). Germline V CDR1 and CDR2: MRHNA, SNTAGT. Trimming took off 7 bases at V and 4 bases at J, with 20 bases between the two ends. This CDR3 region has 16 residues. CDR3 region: CASTGGQGPSNQPQHF. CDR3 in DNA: TGTGCCAGCACAGGTGGTCAGGGCCCCTCAAATCAGCCCCAGCATTTT.